The clone carrying this TCR beta chain was seen just once. The time point denotes: baseline pretreatment blood. As for treatment: 15 Gy SBRT to primary tumor, nephrectomy 4 weeks later. These data belong to a study of radiation and T cells in renal cell carcinoma. TCRdb's table, derived via immunoSEQ multiplex PCR, lists solely in-frame clones and lacks some. The data contain 120,000 to 150,000 clones, less than 85% of them seen just once; the ten biggest clones take up 20% to 25%. CDR1 is LNHDA and CDR2 is SQIVND in the germline V gene (reference sequence). Trimming stripped 0 bases from V and 1 base from J, with 14 bases between. This CDR3 is 17 amino acids long.

The source was blood, collected from a patient whose treatment included radiotherapy and nephrectomy. This sequence joins TRBV19 and TRBJ2-3, with D perhaps matching TRBD2 (6 bases). The TCR comes from a woman between 50 and 59 years old with renal cell carcinoma. The chain's CDR3 is CASSIDPGEIGTDTQYF. The CDR3 DNA is TGTGCCAGTAGTATAGATCCGGGGGAGATAGGCACAGATACGCAGTATTTT.